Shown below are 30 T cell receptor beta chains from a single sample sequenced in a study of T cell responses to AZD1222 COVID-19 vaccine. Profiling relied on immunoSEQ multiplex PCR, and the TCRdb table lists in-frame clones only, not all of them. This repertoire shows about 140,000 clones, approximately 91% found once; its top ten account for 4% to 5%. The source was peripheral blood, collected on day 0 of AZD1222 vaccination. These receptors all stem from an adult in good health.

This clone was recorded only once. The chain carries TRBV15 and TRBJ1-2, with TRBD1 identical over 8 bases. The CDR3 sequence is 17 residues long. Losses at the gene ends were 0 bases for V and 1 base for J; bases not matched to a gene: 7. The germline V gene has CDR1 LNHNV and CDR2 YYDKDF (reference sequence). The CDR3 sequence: CATSRDRRQGNNYGYTF. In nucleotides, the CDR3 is TGTGCCACCAGCAGAGATCGCCGACAGGGGAATAACTATGGCTACACCTTC.

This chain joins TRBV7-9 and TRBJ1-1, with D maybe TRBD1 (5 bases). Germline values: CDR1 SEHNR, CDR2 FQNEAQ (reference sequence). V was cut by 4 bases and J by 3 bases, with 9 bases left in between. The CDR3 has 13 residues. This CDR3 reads CASSYRPDTEAFF. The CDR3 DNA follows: TGTGCCAGCAGCTACAGGCCAGACACTGAAGCTTTCTTT.

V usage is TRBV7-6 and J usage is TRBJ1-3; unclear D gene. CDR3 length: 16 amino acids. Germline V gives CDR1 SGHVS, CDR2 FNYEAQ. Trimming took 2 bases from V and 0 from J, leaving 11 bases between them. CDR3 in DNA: TGTGCCAGCAGCTTATTGGGCGTAAGCTCTGGAAACACCATATATTTT. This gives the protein CASSLLGVSSGNTIYF.

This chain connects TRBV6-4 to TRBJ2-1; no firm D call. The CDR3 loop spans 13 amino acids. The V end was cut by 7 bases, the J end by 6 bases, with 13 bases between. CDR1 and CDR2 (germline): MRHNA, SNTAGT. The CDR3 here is CASTPRGANEQFF. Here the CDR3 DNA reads TGTGCCAGCACCCCCCGCGGTGCCAATGAGCAGTTCTTC.

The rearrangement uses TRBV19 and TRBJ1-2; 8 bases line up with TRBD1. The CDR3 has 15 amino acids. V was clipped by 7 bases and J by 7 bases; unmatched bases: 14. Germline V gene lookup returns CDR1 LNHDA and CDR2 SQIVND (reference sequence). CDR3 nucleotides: TGTGCCAGTAACATACAAACCGGGACAGGAGGTGGCTACACCTTC. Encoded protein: CASNIQTGTGGGYTF.

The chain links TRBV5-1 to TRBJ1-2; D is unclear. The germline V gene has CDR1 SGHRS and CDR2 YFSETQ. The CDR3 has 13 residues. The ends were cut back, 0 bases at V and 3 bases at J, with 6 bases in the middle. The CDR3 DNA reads TGCGCCAGCAGCTTGGTTCAGGACTATGGCTACACCTTC. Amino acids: CASSLVQDYGYTF.

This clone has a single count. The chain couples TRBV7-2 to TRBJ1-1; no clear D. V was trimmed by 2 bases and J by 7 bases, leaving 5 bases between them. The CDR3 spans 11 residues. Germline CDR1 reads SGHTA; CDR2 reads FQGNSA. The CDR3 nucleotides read TGTGCCAGCAGCTTAAGACATGAAGCTTTCTTT. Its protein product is CASSLRHEAFF.

The CDR3 loop reads CASSSLKGGIYEQYF. The CDR3 DNA follows: TGTGCCAGCAGCTCTTTGAAAGGTGGGATTTACGAGCAGTACTTC. V and J are TRBV5-4 and TRBJ2-7; D not resolved. This CDR3 has 15 amino acids. Trimming pared 3 bases from V and 4 bases from J, leaving 17 bases between. Germline CDR1 is SGHNT and CDR2 is YYREEE (reference sequence).

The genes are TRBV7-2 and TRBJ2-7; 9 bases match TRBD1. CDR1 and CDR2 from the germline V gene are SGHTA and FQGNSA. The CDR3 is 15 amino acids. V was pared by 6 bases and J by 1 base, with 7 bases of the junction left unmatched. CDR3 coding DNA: TGTGCCAGCAGTTCAACCGGGACAGGGTCCTACGAGCAGTACTTC. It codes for CASSSTGTGSYEQYF.

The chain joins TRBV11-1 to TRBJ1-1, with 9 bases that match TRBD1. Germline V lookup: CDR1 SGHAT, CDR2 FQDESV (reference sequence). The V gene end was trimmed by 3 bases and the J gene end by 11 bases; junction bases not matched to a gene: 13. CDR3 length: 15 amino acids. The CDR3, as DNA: TGTGCCAGCAGCTTCTCCGGGACAGGGAAGCGATACGCTTTCTTT. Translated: CASSFSGTGKRYAFF.

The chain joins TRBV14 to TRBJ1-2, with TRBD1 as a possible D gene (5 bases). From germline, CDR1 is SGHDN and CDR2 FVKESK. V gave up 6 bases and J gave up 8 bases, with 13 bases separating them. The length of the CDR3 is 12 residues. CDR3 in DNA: TGTGCCAGCAGAGAGTGGGACCCCGGCTACACCTTC. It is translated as CASREWDPGYTF.

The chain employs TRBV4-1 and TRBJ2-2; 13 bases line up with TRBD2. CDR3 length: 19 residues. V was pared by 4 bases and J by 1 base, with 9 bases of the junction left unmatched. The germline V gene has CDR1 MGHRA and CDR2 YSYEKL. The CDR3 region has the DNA TGCGCCAGCAGCCGCTCCCCGGGACTAGCGGGATGGAACACCGGGGAGCTGTTTTTT. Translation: CASSRSPGLAGWNTGELFF.

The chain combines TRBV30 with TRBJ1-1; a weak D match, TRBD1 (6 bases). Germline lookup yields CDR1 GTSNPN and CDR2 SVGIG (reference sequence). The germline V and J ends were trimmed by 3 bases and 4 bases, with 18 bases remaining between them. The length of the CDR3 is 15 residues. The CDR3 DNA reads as TGTGCCTGGAGCGGGACAAGGGGATTGGGCACTGAAGCTTTCTTT. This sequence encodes CAWSGTRGLGTEAFF.

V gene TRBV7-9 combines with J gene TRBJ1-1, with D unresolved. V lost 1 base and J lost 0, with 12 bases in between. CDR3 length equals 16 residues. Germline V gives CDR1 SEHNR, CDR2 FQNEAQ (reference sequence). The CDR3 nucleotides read TGTGCCAGCAGCTTAGATGATCCTGCCATGAACACTGAAGCTTTCTTT. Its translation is CASSLDDPAMNTEAFF. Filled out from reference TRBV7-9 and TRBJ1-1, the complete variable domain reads DTGVSQNPRHKITKRGQNVTFRCDPISEHNRLYWYRQTLGQGPEFLTYFQNEAQLEKSRLLSDRFSAERPKGSFSTLEIQRTEQGDSAMYLCASSLDDPAMNTEAFFGQGTRLTVV.

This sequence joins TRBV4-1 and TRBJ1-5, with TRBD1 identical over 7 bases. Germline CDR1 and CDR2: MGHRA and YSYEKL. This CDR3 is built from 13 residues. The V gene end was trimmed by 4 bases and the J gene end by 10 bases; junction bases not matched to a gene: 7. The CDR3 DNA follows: TGCGCCAGCAGCCGCAATAACAGGGGCCCCCAGCATTTT. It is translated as CASSRNNRGPQHF.

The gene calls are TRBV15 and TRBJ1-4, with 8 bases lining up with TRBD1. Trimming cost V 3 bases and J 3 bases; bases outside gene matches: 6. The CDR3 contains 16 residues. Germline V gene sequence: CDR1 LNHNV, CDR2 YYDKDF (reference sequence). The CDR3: CATSSDQGAANEKLFF. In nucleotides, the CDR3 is TGTGCCACCAGCAGTGACCAGGGGGCGGCTAATGAAAAACTGTTTTTT.

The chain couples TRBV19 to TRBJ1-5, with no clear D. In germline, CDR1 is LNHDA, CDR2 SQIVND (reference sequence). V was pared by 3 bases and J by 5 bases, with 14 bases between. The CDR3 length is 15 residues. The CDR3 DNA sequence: TGTGCCAGTAGTATCGAGGAGAGGATGTATCAGCCCCAGCATTTT. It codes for CASSIEERMYQPQHF.

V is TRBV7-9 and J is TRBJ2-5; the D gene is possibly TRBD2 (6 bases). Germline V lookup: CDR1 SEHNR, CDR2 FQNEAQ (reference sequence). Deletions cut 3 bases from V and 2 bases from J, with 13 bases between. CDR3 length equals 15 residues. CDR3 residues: CASSLISGGQETQYF. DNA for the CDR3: TGTGCCAGCAGCTTGATTAGCGGAGGACAAGAGACCCAGTACTTC.

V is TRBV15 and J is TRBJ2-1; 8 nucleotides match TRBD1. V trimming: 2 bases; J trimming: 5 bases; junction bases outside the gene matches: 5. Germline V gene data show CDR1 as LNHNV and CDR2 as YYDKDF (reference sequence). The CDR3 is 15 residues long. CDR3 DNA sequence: TGTGCCACCAGCAGATCGCAGACAGGGGACAATGAGCAGTTCTTC. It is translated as CATSRSQTGDNEQFF.

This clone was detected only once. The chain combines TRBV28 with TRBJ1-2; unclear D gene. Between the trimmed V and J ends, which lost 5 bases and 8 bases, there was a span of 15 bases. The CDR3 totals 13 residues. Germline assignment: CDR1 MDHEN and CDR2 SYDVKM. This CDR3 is CASSLPGLGGYTF. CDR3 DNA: TGTGCCAGCAGTCTACCAGGCCTCGGAGGCTACACCTTC.

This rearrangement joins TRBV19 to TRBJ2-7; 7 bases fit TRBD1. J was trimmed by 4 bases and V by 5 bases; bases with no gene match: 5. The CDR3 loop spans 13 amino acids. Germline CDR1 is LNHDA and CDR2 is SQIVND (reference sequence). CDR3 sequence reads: CASSEGAGYEQYF. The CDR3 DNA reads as TGTGCCAGTAGTGAGGGGGCTGGATACGAGCAGTACTTC.

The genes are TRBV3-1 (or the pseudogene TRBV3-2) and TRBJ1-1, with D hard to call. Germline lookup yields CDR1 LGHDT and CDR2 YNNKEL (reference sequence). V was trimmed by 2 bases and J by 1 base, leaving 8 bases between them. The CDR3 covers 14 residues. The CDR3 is CASSQKKWNTEAFF. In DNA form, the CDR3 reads TGTGCCAGCAGCCAAAAGAAGTGGAACACTGAAGCTTTCTTT.

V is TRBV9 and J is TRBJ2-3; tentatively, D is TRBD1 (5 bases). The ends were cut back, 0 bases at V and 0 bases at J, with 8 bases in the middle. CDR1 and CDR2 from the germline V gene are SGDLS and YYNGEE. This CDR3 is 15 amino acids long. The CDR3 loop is CASSVEGYSTDTQYF. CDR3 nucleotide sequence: TGTGCCAGCAGCGTAGAGGGGTATAGCACAGATACGCAGTATTTT.

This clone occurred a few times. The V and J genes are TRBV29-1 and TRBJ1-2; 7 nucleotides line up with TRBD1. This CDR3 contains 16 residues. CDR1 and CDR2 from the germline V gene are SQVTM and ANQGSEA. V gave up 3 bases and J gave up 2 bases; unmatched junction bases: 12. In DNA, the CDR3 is TGCAGCGTTGATACGACAGGGCCATATCAGAACTATGGCTACACCTTC. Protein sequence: CSVDTTGPYQNYGYTF. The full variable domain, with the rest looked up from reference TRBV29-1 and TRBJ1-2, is SAVISQKPSRDICQRGTSLTIQCQVDSQVTMMFWYRQQPGQSLTLIATANQGSEATYESGFVIDKFPISRPNLTFSTLTVSNMSPEDSSIYLCSVDTTGPYQNYGYTFGSGTRLTVV.

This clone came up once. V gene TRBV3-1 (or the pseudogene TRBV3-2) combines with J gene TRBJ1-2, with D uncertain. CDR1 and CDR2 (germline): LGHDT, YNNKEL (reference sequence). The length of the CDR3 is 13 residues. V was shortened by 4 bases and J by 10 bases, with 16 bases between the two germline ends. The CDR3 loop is CASSPGPSDDYTF. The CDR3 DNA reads TGTGCCAGCAGCCCTGGGCCCTCGGACGACTACACCTTC.

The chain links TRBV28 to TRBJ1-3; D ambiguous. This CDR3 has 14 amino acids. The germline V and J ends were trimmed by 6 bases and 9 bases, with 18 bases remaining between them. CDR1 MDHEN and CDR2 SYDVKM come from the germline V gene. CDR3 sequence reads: CASRAGLIRGTIYF. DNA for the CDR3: TGTGCCAGCAGGGCGGGGTTGATTCGGGGCACCATATATTTT. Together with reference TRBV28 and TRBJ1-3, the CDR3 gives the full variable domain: DVKVTQSSRYLVKRTGEKVFLECVQDMDHENMFWYRQDPGLGLRLIYFSYDVKMKEKGDIPEGYSVSREKKERFSLILESASTNQTSMYLCASRAGLIRGTIYFGEGSWLTVV.

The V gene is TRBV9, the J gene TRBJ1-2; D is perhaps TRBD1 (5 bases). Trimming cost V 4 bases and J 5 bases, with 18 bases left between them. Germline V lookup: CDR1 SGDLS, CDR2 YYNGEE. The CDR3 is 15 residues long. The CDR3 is CASSPSGTDRYGYTF. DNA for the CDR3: TGTGCCAGCAGCCCGTCCGGGACGGATAGGTATGGCTACACCTTC.

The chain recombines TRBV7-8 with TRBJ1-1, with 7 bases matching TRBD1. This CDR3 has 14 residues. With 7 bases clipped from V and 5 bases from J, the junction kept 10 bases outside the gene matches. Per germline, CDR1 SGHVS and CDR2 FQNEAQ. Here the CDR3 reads CASTPGGVGTEAFF. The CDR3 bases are TGTGCCAGCACCCCAGGGGGGGTGGGGACTGAAGCTTTCTTT.

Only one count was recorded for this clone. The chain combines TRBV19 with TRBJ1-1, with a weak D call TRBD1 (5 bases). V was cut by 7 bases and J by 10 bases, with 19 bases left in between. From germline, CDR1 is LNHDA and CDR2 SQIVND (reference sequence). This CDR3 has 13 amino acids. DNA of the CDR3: TGTGCCAGTACCCAAACAGGCCTAATTCCAGCTTTCTTT. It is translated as CASTQTGLIPAFF.

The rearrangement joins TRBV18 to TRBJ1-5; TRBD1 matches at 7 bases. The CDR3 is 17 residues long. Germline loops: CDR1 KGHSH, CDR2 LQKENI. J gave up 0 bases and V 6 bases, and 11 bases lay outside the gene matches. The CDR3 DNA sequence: TGTGCCAGCTCGCACCGGGACAGTGATTATAGCAATCAGCCCCAGCATTTT. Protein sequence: CASSHRDSDYSNQPQHF. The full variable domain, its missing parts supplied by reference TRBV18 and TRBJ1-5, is NAGVMQNPRHLVRRRGQEARLRCSPMKGHSHVYWYRQLPEEGLKFMVYLQKENIIDESGMPKERFSAEFPKEGPSILRIQQVVRGDSAAYFCASSHRDSDYSNQPQHFGDGTRLSIL.